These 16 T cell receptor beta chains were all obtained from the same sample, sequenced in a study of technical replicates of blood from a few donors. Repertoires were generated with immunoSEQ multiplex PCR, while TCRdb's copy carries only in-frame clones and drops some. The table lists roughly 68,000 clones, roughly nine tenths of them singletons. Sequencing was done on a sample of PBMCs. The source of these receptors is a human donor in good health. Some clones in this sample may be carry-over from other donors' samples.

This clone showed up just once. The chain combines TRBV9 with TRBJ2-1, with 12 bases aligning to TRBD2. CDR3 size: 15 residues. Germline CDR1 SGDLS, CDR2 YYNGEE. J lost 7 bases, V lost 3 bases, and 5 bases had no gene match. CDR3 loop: CASSASGGEYNEQFF. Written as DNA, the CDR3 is TGTGCCAGCAGCGCTAGCGGGGGGGAGTATAATGAGCAGTTCTTC.

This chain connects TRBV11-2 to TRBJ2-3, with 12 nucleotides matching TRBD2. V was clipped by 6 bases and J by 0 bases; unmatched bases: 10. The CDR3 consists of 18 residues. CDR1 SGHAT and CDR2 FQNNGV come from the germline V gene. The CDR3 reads CASREGLAGISSTDTQYF. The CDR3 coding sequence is TGTGCCAGCAGGGAGGGACTAGCGGGTATTTCTAGCACAGATACGCAGTATTTT.

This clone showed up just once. CDR3 nucleotides: TGTGCCAGCAGCTTCCCCGCTGGGGGGGAGTTCTTC. Translated: CASSFPAGGEFF. The genes are TRBV7-9 and TRBJ2-1; 7 bases fit TRBD2. CDR1 is SEHNR and CDR2 is FQNEAQ in the germline V gene (reference sequence). Trimming removed 3 bases from V and 14 bases from J; junction bases left unmatched: 7. This CDR3 spans 12 amino acids.

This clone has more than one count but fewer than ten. The CDR3 reads CASSRDTVDGYTF. As DNA, the CDR3 is TGCGCCAGCAGCCGGGACACCGTCGATGGCTACACCTTC. V gene TRBV4-1 combines with J gene TRBJ1-2; D might be TRBD1 (6 bases). Germline V gene sequence: CDR1 MGHRA, CDR2 YSYEKL. V was pared by 4 bases and J by 6 bases, with 12 bases between. CDR3 size: 13 residues.

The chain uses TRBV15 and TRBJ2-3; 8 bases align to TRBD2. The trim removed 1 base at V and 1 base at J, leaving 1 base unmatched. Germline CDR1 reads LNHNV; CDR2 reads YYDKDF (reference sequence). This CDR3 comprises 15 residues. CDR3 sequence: CATSRAGGGTDTQYF. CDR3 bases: TGTGCCACCAGCAGAGCGGGAGGGGGCACAGATACGCAGTATTTT.

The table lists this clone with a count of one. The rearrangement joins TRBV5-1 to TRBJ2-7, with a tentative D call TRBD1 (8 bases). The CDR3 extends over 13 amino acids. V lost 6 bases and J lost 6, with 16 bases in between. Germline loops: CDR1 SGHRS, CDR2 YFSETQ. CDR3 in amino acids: CASTDRGGSEQYF. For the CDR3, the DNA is TGCGCCAGCACCGACAGGGGAGGGTCCGAGCAGTACTTC.

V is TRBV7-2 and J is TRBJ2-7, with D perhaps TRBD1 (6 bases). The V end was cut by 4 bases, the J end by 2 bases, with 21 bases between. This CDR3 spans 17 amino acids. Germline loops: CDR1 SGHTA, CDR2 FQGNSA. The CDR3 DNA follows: TGTGCCAGCAGCTCGCAAGCGGTCCCAGGGGATCCCTACGAGCAGTACTTC. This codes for CASSSQAVPGDPYEQYF. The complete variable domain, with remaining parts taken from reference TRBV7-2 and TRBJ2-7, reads GAGVSQSPSNKVTEKGKDVELRCDPISGHTALYWYRQSLGQGLEFLIYFQGNSAPDKSGLPSDRFSAERTGGSVSTLTIQRTQQEDSAVYLCASSSQAVPGDPYEQYFGPGTRLTVT.

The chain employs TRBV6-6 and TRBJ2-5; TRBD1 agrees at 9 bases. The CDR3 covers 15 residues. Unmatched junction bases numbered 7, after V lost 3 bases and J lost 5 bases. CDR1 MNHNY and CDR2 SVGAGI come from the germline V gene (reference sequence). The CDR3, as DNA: TGTGCCAGCAGTTATGCGACAGGGGGAATGGAGACCCAGTACTTC. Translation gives CASSYATGGMETQYF.

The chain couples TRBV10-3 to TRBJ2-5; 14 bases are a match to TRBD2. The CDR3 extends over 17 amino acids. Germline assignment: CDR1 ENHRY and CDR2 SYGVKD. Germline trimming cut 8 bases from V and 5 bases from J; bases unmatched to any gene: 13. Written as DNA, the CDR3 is TGTGCCATCGCCCCCGGGACTAGCGGGAGCCCATGGGAGACCCAGTACTTC. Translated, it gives CAIAPGTSGSPWETQYF.

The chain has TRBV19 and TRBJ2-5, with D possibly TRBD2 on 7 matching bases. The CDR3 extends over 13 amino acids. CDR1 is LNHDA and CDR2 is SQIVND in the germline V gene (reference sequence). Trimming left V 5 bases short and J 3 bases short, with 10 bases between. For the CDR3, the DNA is TGTGCCAGTAGTTGGGGGGGCAAAGAGACCCAGTACTTC. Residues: CASSWGGKETQYF.

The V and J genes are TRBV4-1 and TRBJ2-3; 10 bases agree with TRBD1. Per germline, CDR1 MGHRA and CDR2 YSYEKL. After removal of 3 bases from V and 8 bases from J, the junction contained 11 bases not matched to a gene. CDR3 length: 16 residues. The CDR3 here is CASSQPSRDRGPTQYF. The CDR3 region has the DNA TGCGCCAGCAGCCAGCCCAGCCGGGACAGGGGTCCTACGCAGTATTTT.

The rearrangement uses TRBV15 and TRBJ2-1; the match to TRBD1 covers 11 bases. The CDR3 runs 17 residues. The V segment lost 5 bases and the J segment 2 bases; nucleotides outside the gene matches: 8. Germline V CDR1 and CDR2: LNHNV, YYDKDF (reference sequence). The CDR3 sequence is CATSRGQGAVPYNEQFF. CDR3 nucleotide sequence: TGTGCCACCAGCCGTGGACAGGGGGCGGTCCCCTACAATGAGCAGTTCTTC.

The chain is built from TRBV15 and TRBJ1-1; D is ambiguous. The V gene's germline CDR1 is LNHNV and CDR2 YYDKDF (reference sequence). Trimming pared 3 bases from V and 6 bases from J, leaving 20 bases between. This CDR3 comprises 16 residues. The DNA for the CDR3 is TGTGCCACCAGCAGGATCCTACAAGAAGGAGAACCTGAAGCTTTCTTT. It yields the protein CATSRILQEGEPEAFF.

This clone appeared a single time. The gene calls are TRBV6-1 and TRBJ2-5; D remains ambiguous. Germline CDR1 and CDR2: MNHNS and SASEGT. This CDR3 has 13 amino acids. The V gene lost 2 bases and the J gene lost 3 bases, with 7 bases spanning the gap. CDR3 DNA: TGTGCCAGCAGTGAATCTGCGAAAGAGACCCAGTACTTC. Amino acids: CASSESAKETQYF.

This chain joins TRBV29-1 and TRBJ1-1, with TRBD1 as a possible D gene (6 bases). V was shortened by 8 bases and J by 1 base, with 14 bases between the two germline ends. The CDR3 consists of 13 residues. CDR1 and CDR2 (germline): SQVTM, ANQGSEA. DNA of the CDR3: TGCAGCTTATCGACAGGCCAGAACACTGAAGCTTTCTTT. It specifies CSLSTGQNTEAFF.

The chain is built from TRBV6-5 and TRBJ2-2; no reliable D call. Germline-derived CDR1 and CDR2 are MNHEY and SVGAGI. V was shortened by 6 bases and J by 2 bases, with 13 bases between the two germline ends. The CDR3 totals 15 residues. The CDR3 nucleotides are TGTGCCAGCAGACAGCTGGCCCAAAACACCGGGGAGCTGTTTTTT. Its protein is CASRQLAQNTGELFF.